These T cell receptor beta chains were read from a single sample in a study of blood T cell repertoires in COVID-19. Clones were sequenced by immunoSEQ multiplex PCR, and TCRdb holds only the in-frame ones, with some missing. The repertoire includes about 240,000 clones, approximately 86% of them detected once, and 0.8% sits in the top ten. The sample was peripheral blood. These receptors all come from a woman aged 25 to 39 with acute or convalescent COVID-19. Both conserved end residues are part of each CDR3. A D gene is named only where the DNA matches it firmly. Clone size is shown for a subset of rows, as once, few, many or a class of expanded clone.

size	D	V	J	CDR3	DNA
NA	NA	TRBV19	TRBJ2-5	CASSTGGQETQYF	TGTGCCAGTAGTACCGGGGGTCAAGAGACCCAGTACTTC
NA	TRBD2	TRBV3-1/TRBV3-2	TRBJ2-1	CASSQVRTSWQFF	TGTGCCAGCAGCCAAGTTCGGACTAGCTGGCAGTTCTTC
NA	TRBD1	TRBV7-8	TRBJ2-7	CASSADRASYEQYF	TGTGCCAGCAGCGCGGACAGGGCCTCCTACGAGCAGTACTTC
NA	NA	TRBV10-2	TRBJ2-1	CASSDSYGHNEQFF	TGCGCCAGCAGTGACAGTTATGGCCACAATGAGCAGTTCTTC
once	TRBD1	TRBV15	TRBJ2-7	CATSREPGQASYEQYF	TGTGCCACCAGCAGAGAACCGGGACAGGCCTCCTACGAGCAGTACTTC
NA	TRBD2	TRBV7-2	TRBJ2-7	CASSQASGSSYEQYF	TGTGCCAGCAGCCAAGCTAGCGGGAGCTCCTACGAGCAGTACTTC
NA	TRBD2	TRBV30	TRBJ2-1	CSGRLAGDHEQFF	TGTTCGGGGAGACTAGCGGGAGACCATGAGCAGTTCTTC
NA	NA	TRBV19	TRBJ2-3	CASSLSTSLTDTQYF	TGTGCCAGTAGCTTATCGACTAGTCTCACAGATACGCAGTATTTT
NA	TRBD2	TRBV6-5	TRBJ2-1	CASKDTSGGRNEQFF	TGTGCCAGCAAAGATACTAGCGGGGGTCGGAATGAGCAGTTCTTC
NA	TRBD1	TRBV5-5	TRBJ2-7	CASSLPKHGTGGYEQYF	TGTGCCAGCAGCTTGCCTAAGCACGGGACAGGGGGATACGAGCAGTACTTC
NA	TRBD1	TRBV2	TRBJ1-5	CASSTPGTASQPQHF	TGTGCCAGCAGTACACCCGGGACAGCGAGCCAGCCCCAGCATTTT
NA	NA	TRBV3-1/TRBV3-2	TRBJ1-5	CASSQKGGNQPQHF	TGTGCCAGCAGCCAAAAGGGGGGCAATCAGCCCCAGCATTTT
NA	TRBD1	TRBV2	TRBJ2-4	CASTTTGGANIQYF	TGTGCCAGCACCACGACAGGGGGCGCGAACATTCAGTACTTC
NA	NA	TRBV6-1	TRBJ2-5	CASTEVPRETQYF	TGTGCCAGCACTGAAGTTCCTAGGGAGACCCAGTACTTC
NA	TRBD1	TRBV14	TRBJ2-2	CASSRLTGGTGELFF	TGTGCCAGCAGCCGGTTGACAGGGGGGACCGGGGAGCTGTTTTTT
few	NA	TRBV2	TRBJ2-7	CASSLTRNEQYF	TGTGCCAGCAGCCTCACTAGGAACGAGCAGTACTTC
NA	NA	TRBV6-2/TRBV6-3	TRBJ1-3	CASSYPRTGRPGNTIYF	TGTGCCAGCAGTTACCCACGTACAGGGCGGCCTGGAAACACCATATATTTT
NA	TRBD2	TRBV12-3/TRBV12-4	TRBJ2-7	CASKFSGSYEQYF	TGTGCCAGCAAGTTTAGCGGGAGTTACGAGCAGTACTTC
NA	TRBD1	TRBV7-3	TRBJ2-1	CASSSTGQRNEQFF	TGTGCCAGCAGCTCAACGGGACAGCGCAATGAGCAGTTCTTC
NA	NA	TRBV24-1	TRBJ1-2	CATSDGTPDSDYGYTF	TGTGCCACCAGTGATGGGACTCCCGATAGTGACTATGGCTACACCTTC
once	TRBD2	TRBV9	TRBJ2-3	CASSVGSGRRSDTQYF	TGTGCCAGCAGCGTAGGTAGCGGGAGGCGGTCAGATACGCAGTATTTT
once	TRBD1	TRBV18	TRBJ1-4	CASSRGTGVDEKLFF	TGTGCCAGCTCACGCGGGACAGGGGTGGATGAAAAACTGTTTTTT
NA	TRBD2	TRBV2	TRBJ2-1	CASTEGGLAVAQFF	TGTGCCAGCACAGAGGGGGGACTAGCGGTAGCGCAGTTCTTC
NA	TRBD1	TRBV30	TRBJ2-5	CAWSKNRGRETQYF	TGTGCCTGGAGTAAGAACAGGGGGAGGGAGACCCAGTACTTC
NA	NA	TRBV12-3/TRBV12-4	TRBJ2-1	CASSPSTHNEQFF	TGTGCCAGCAGTCCCTCGACTCACAATGAGCAGTTCTTC
NA	NA	TRBV7-3	TRBJ2-1	CASSTGTGAAYNEQFF	TGTGCCAGCAGCACGGGTACGGGAGCTGCGTACAATGAGCAGTTCTTC
NA	NA	TRBV3-1/TRBV3-2	TRBJ1-1	CASSQDRQDEAFF	TGTGCCAGCAGCCAAGATAGACAGGATGAAGCTTTCTTT
NA	NA	TRBV19	TRBJ2-7	CASSIVPDTNRYEQYF	TGTGCCAGTAGTATAGTCCCAGACACCAACCGCTACGAGCAGTACTTC
NA	TRBD1	TRBV5-1	TRBJ2-5	CASSPDPTGTARWTQYF	TGCGCCAGCAGCCCGGACCCTACCGGGACAGCCCGGTGGACCCAGTACTTC
NA	TRBD2	TRBV7-6	TRBJ2-2	CASRLAGETGELFF	TGTGCCAGCAGATTAGCGGGAGAGACCGGGGAGCTGTTTTTT
NA	NA	TRBV30	TRBJ2-7	CAWSGGGMEYYEQYF	TGTGCCTGGAGTGGAGGGGGAATGGAGTACTACGAGCAGTACTTC
NA	NA	TRBV24-1	TRBJ2-2	CATSGGPSTGELFF	TGTGCCACCAGTGGCGGGCCGAGCACCGGGGAGCTGTTTTTT
few	NA	TRBV19	TRBJ1-5	CASSMGRVGNQPQHF	TGTGCCAGTAGTATGGGCAGGGTCGGCAATCAGCCCCAGCATTTT
NA	TRBD2	TRBV30	TRBJ2-7	CAWSAIRTSGLSYEQYF	TGTGCCTGGAGTGCAATCCGGACTAGCGGGCTCTCCTACGAGCAGTACTTC
NA	TRBD2	TRBV11-2	TRBJ2-1	CASSLDGRLYNEQFF	TGTGCCAGCAGCTTAGACGGGAGGTTATACAATGAGCAGTTCTTC
NA	TRBD2	TRBV7-2	TRBJ2-1	CASSPTRRESYNEQFF	TGTGCCAGCAGCCCGACTAGGCGGGAGTCTTACAATGAGCAGTTCTTC
NA	NA	TRBV7-3	TRBJ1-2	CASSPGLDYGYTF	TGTGCCAGCAGCCCGGGACTGGACTATGGCTACACCTTC
NA	NA	TRBV6-5	TRBJ1-1	CASRFLPERNTEAFF	TGTGCCAGCAGGTTTCTTCCGGAGAGAAACACTGAAGCTTTCTTT
NA	NA	TRBV11-2	TRBJ1-2	CASSSAVGGQGYTF	TGTGCCAGCAGCTCCGCCGTCGGAGGTCAGGGCTACACCTTC
NA	TRBD2	TRBV7-8	TRBJ2-1	CASSLVGGPGNEQFF	TGTGCCAGCAGCTTAGTGGGAGGGCCTGGCAATGAGCAGTTCTTC
NA	TRBD1	TRBV9	TRBJ1-1	CASSERQGRNTEAFF	TGTGCCAGCAGCGAAAGACAGGGAAGGAACACTGAAGCTTTCTTT
NA	TRBD2	TRBV3-1/TRBV3-2	TRBJ2-1	CASSRGTSRAEQFF	TGTGCCAGCAGCCGTGGGACTAGTAGGGCTGAGCAGTTCTTC
NA	TRBD2	TRBV7-2	TRBJ2-7	CASRLAGGPYEQYF	TGTGCCAGCAGACTAGCGGGAGGGCCCTACGAGCAGTACTTC
NA	TRBD1	TRBV6-5	TRBJ1-1	CATGQVIGDTEAFF	TGTGCCACCGGACAGGTAATCGGCGACACTGAAGCTTTCTTT
NA	TRBD1	TRBV10-2	TRBJ1-2	CASSEAALGTGGTGYTF	TGCGCCAGCAGTGAGGCAGCTTTGGGGACAGGGGGTACTGGCTACACCTTC